The 15 T cell receptor beta chains presented below share a single source sample, sequenced in a study of T cell repertoires in cytomegalovirus infection. Each CDR3 protein is one row after TCRdb ran MiXCR on the reads. This table holds around 300,000 distinct CDR3 sequences, more than 8% found once. The sample taken for sequencing was PBMCs. These receptors all come from a human donor in good health (CMV status not recorded). Some clones in this sample may be carry-over from other donors' samples.

This clonotype occurred many times. This rearrangement joins TRBV3-1 to TRBJ2-7; D may be TRBD1 (6 bases). The CDR3 has 13 amino acids. Trimming took 7 bases from V and 0 from J, leaving 10 bases between them. Germline loops: CDR1 LGHDT, CDR2 YNNKEL (reference sequence). The CDR3 DNA reads TGTGCCAGCATGGGGACAACCTCCTACGAGCAGTACTTC. Its protein is CASMGTTSYEQYF.

This rearrangement joins TRBV7-2 to TRBJ1-5; D not certain. This CDR3 comprises 16 residues. Germline assignment: CDR1 SGHTA and CDR2 FQGNSA. Trimming cost V 5 bases and J 3 bases, with 17 bases left between them. The CDR3 loop reads CASSLTRQASNQPQHF. CDR3 DNA: TGTGCCAGCAGCCTTACCCGGCAGGCCTCCAATCAGCCCCAGCATTTT.

This clonotype was observed at least ten times. The chain couples TRBV12-3 or TRBV12-4 to TRBJ2-6; D is uncertain. The CDR3 is 15 amino acids. Trimming took off 3 bases at V and 0 bases at J, with 6 bases between the two ends. The CDR3 spells CASSLIASGANVLTF. The CDR3 DNA reads TGTGCCAGCAGTTTGATCGCCTCTGGGGCCAACGTCCTGACTTTC.

This chain joins TRBV29-1 and TRBJ1-2; D is uncertain. The germline CDR1 and CDR2 sequences are SQVTM and ANQGSEA. The CDR3 has 13 residues. Trimming removed 5 bases at V and 8 bases at J, with 18 bases between. The CDR3 here is CSVYEMGKGGYTF. The DNA for the CDR3 is TGCAGCGTTTATGAAATGGGAAAAGGCGGCTACACCTTC.

This chain's CDR3 is CAIRASGGRETQYF. CDR3 in DNA: TGTGCCATCAGGGCGTCAGGGGGCCGAGAGACCCAGTACTTC. This rearrangement joins TRBV10-3 to TRBJ2-5, with TRBD1 matching over 8 bases. CDR1 is ENHRY, CDR2 SYGVKD, per germline. This CDR3 has 14 residues. Trimming removed 6 bases from V and 4 bases from J; junction bases left unmatched: 7.

There are many counts of this clonotype. The chain is built from TRBV28 and TRBJ2-3; D perhaps matches TRBD2 (7 bases). The length of the CDR3 is 16 residues. V shed 5 bases and J shed 1 base, with 16 bases lying between them. Germline CDR1 reads MDHEN; CDR2 reads SYDVKM. The CDR3 here is CASSMGGLVGTDTQYF. Written as DNA, the CDR3 is TGTGCCAGCAGTATGGGGGGGCTGGTAGGCACAGATACGCAGTATTTT.

This clonotype was detected only a few times. The rearrangement uses TRBV6-5 and TRBJ2-5; the match to TRBD1 covers 9 bases. This CDR3 is built from 15 residues. V lost 5 bases, J lost 6 bases, and 10 bases stayed unmatched. Germline V gene sequence: CDR1 MNHEY, CDR2 SVGAGI. CDR3 in amino acids: CASSVPGQGGQTQYF. The CDR3 DNA is TGTGCCAGCAGTGTCCCGGGACAGGGAGGGCAGACCCAGTACTTC.

The chain links TRBV7-9 to TRBJ2-7; D uncertain. The CDR3 sequence is 12 residues long. Germline values: CDR1 SEHNR, CDR2 FQNEAQ (reference sequence). The V and J ends lost 4 bases and 4 bases respectively, with 8 bases between them. The CDR3 reads CASSSGFYEQYF. The CDR3 region has the DNA TGTGCCAGCAGCTCTGGATTTTACGAGCAGTACTTC.

This clonotype appeared many times. This sequence joins TRBV12-3 or TRBV12-4 and TRBJ2-5; a possible D gene is TRBD1 (7 bases). Trimming shortened V by 5 bases and J by 5 bases, and 15 bases separated the two germline ends. This CDR3 is built from 14 residues. CDR3 sequence (DNA): TGTGCCAGCAGTCCTCCGACAGGGAGGGAGACCCAGTACTTC. Its translation is CASSPPTGRETQYF.

Many counts were recorded for this clonotype. The rearrangement joins TRBV12-3 or TRBV12-4 to TRBJ2-3, with unresolved D. The CDR3 has 12 amino acids. V was shortened by 7 bases and J by 2 bases, with 7 bases between the two germline ends. The CDR3 sequence: CASTSATDTQYF. As DNA, the CDR3 is TGTGCCAGCACTTCCGCCACAGATACGCAGTATTTT.

This clonotype was picked up many times. CDR3 DNA: TGTGCCAGCTCACCCGGACAGGCGGACCTCCCTCCCCTGTTTTTT. Amino acids: CASSPGQADLPPLFF. The V gene is TRBV18, the J gene TRBJ2-2; 7 bases align to TRBD1. There are 15 residues in the CDR3. Germline V gives CDR1 KGHSH, CDR2 LQKENI. The V segment lost 3 bases and the J segment 14 bases; nucleotides outside the gene matches: 15.

This clonotype has at least ten counts. This sequence joins TRBV7-2 and TRBJ1-5, with a possible D match to TRBD1 (6 bases). Germline CDR1 is SGHTA and CDR2 is FQGNSA. The CDR3 has 14 amino acids. Trimming left V 6 bases short and J 3 bases short, with 12 bases between. CDR3 nucleotides: TGTGCCAGCAGTTCCACAGGGCACAATCAGCCCCAGCATTTT. Protein: CASSSTGHNQPQHF.

This clonotype appeared many times. At one end the junction does not follow the germline gene, possibly because of a read error. V usage is TRBV7-6 and J usage is TRBJ2-1; a weak D match, TRBD2 (5 bases). The CDR3 is 12 amino acids. Germline V gives CDR1 SGHVS, CDR2 FNYEAQ. DNA for the CDR3: TGTGCCAGCAGCTTATCTGGTAGGGAGCCGTTCTTC. Translating gives CASSLSGREPFF.

This clonotype was seen only a few times. The chain recombines TRBV7-8 with TRBJ2-3, with TRBD1 matching 9 bases. CDR1 SGHVS and CDR2 FQNEAQ come from the germline V gene. The J segment lost 2 bases and the V segment lost 8 bases, leaving 11 bases of the junction unmatched. The CDR3 spans 16 residues. The CDR3 DNA sequence: TGTGCCAGCTCCAGGGGGACAGGGACTTCCACAGATACGCAGTATTTT. It codes for CASSRGTGTSTDTQYF.

There are many counts of this clonotype. V is TRBV7-8 and J is TRBJ2-1; D ambiguous. Germline assignment: CDR1 SGHVS and CDR2 FQNEAQ. The CDR3 is 15 amino acids. The V end lost 5 bases, the J end lost 8 bases, and 19 bases lay between the germline ends. CDR3 sequence: CASSPPTLRIHEQFF. In DNA, the CDR3 is TGTGCCAGCAGCCCGCCCACGTTGCGGATTCATGAGCAGTTCTTC.